A few counts support the clone carrying this TCR beta chain. Antigen unknown. The data originate from a study of cytomegalovirus exposure and HLA in healthy donors. The study, taken as a whole, reports: In a later analysis, about 17,000 TCR beta sequences were associated with HLA alleles at 0.05 false discovery rate. Clonal expansion, a later analysis showed, was greater in HLA-associated TCR beta chains than in equally common others. In a later analysis, V- and J-gene trimming of beta chains associated with a DCLRE1C missense variant, replicated independently. TCR beta chains numbering approximately 150 were designated cytomegalovirus-associated.

Researchers ran the PCR with 60 Vbeta and 13 Jbeta primers. Data came from immunoSEQ multiplex PCR; TCRdb stores just in-frame clones and leaves some out. The sample contains 150,000 to 200,000 clones, around 84% of which appear only once. Between the trimmed V and J ends, which lost 2 bases and 7 bases, there was a span of 16 bases. The germline CDR1 and CDR2 sequences are SGDLS and YYNGEE. The CDR3 has 16 amino acids. The chain is built from TRBV9 and TRBJ1-6; D possibly corresponds to TRBD1 (6 bases). The sample was PBMCs. The receptor was isolated from a man in his forties in good health and CMV-seropositive. This chain's CDR3 is CASSVSGGAWNSPLHF. CDR3 nucleotide sequence: TGTGCCAGCAGCGTTTCTGGGGGGGCGTGGAATTCACCCCTCCACTTT.